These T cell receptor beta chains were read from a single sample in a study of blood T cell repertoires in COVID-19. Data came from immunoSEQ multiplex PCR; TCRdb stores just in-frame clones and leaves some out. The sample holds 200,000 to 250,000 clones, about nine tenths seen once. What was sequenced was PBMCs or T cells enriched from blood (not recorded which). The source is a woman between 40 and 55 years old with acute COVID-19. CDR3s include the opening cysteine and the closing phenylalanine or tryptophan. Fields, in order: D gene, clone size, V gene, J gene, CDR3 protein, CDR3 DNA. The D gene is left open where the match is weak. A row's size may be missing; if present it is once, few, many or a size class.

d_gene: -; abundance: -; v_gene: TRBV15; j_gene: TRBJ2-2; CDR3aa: CATSRVTNTGELFF; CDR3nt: TGTGCCACCAGCAGGGTAACAAACACCGGGGAGCTGTTTTTT
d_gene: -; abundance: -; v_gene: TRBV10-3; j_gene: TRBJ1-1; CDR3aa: CAISRTENTEAFF; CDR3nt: TGTGCCATCAGTAGGACAGAGAACACTGAAGCTTTCTTT
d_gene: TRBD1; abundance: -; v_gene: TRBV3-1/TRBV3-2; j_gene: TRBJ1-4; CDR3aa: CASSQVATGVEKLFF; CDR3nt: TGTGCCAGCAGCCAAGTTGCCACAGGGGTCGAAAAACTGTTTTTT
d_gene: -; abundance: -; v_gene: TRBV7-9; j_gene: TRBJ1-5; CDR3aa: CASSLGLNQPQHF; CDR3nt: TGTGCCAGCAGCTTAGGTCTAAATCAGCCCCAGCATTTT
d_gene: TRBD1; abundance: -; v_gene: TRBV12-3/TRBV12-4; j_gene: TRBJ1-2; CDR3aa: CASRARGRSGYTF; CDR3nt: TGTGCCAGCAGGGCAAGGGGGCGAAGTGGCTACACCTTC
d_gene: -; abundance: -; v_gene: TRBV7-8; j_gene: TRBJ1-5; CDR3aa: CASSRDSTNQPQHF; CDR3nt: TGTGCCAGCAGCAGAGACAGTACAAATCAGCCCCAGCATTTT
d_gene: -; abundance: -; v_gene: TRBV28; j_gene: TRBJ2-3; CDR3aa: CASRQVKTDTQYF; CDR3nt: TGTGCCAGCAGGCAGGTTAAGACAGATACGCAGTATTTT
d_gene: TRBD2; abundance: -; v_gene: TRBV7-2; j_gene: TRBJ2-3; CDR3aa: CASSSVPGGLGDTQYF; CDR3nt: TGTGCCAGCAGCTCGGTCCCGGGGGGGCTAGGCGATACGCAGTATTTT
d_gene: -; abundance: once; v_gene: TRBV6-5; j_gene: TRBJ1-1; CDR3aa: CASTLGGATEAFF; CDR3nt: TGTGCCAGCACCCTAGGAGGGGCCACTGAAGCTTTCTTT
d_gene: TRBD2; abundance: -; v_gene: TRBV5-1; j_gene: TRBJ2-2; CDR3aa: CASSGSSGDYNTGELFF; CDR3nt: TGCGCCAGCAGCGGAAGTTCGGGGGACTACAACACCGGGGAGCTGTTTTTT
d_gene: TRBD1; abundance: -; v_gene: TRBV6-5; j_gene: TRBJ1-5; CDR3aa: CASSRSTGDNQPQHF; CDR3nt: TGTGCCAGCAGTAGGTCGACAGGGGACAATCAGCCCCAGCATTTT
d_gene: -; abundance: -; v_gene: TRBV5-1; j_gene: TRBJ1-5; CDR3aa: CASSLAPGSYQPQHF; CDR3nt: TGCGCCAGCAGCTTGGCCCCGGGGAGCTATCAGCCCCAGCATTTT
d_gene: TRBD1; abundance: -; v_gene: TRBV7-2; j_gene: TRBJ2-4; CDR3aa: CASSLANRGTENIQYF; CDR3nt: TGTGCCAGCAGCTTAGCTAACAGGGGGACCGAGAACATTCAGTACTTC
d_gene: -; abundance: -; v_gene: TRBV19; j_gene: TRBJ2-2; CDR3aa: CASRQALTGELFF; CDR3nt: TGTGCCAGTAGGCAGGCCCTCACCGGGGAGCTGTTTTTT
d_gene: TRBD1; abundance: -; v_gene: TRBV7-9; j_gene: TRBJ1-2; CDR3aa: CASSREGQGAYTF; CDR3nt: TGTGCCAGCAGCAGAGAGGGACAGGGCGCCTACACCTTC
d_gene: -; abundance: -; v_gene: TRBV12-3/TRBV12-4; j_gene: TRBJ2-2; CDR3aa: CASSSRGTGELFF; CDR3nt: TGTGCCAGCAGTTCTAGGGGGACCGGGGAGCTGTTTTTT
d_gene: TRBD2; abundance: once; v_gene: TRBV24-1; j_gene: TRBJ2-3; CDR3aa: CATSAGSGGRTDTQYF; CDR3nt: TGTGCCACCAGTGCCGGCAGCGGGGGGCGGACAGATACGCAGTATTTT
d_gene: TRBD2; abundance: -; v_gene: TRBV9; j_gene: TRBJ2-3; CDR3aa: CASSVLAGGTADTQYF; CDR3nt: TGTGCCAGCAGCGTACTAGCGGGGGGTACCGCGGATACGCAGTATTTT
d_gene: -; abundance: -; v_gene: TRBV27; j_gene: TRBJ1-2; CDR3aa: CASSFGGQGYTF; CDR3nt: TGTGCCAGCAGTTTCGGCGGACAGGGCTACACCTTC
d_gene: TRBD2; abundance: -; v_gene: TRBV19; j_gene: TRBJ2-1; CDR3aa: CASSWGLLYNEQFF; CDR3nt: TGTGCCAGTAGTTGGGGACTACTATACAATGAGCAGTTCTTC
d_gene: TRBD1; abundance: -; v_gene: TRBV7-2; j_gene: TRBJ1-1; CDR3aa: CASSMTGTGVEEAFF; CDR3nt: TGTGCCAGCAGCATGACCGGGACAGGGGTGGAGGAAGCTTTCTTT
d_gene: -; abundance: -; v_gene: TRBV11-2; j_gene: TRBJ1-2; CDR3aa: CASSSGGAYGYTF; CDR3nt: TGTGCCAGCAGTTCGGGGGGCGCGTATGGCTACACCTTC
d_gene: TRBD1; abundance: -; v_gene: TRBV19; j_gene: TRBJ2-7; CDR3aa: CASSPGQVIYEQYF; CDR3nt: TGTGCCAGTAGCCCGGGACAGGTAATCTACGAGCAGTACTTC
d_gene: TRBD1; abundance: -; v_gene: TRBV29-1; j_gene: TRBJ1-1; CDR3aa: CSATTGGRNTEAFF; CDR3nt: TGCAGCGCGACTACAGGGGGTAGGAACACTGAAGCTTTCTTT
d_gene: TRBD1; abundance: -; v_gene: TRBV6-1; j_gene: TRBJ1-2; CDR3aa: CASSERQGIYGYTF; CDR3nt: TGTGCCAGCAGTGAAAGACAGGGGATCTATGGCTACACCTTC
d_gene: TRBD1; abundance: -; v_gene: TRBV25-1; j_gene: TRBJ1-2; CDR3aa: CASSYRGRVNGYTF; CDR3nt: TGTGCCAGCAGTTACAGGGGGCGCGTCAATGGCTACACCTTC
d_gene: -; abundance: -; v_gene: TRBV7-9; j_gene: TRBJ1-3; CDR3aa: CASSSGITSGNTIYF; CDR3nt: TGTGCCAGCAGCTCAGGAATTACCTCTGGAAACACCATATATTTT
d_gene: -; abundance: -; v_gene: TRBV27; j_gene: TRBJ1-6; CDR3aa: CASSLYGGGISPLHF; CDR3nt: TGTGCCAGCAGTTTATATGGGGGGGGGATTTCACCCCTCCACTTT
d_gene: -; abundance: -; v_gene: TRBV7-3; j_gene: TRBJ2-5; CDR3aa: CASSLGQSYQETQYF; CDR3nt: TGTGCCAGCAGCTTAGGGCAATCATACCAAGAGACCCAGTACTTC
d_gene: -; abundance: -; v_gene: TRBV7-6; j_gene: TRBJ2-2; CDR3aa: CASSLELGTGELFF; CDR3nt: TGTGCCAGCAGCTTAGAACTAGGGACCGGGGAGCTGTTTTTT
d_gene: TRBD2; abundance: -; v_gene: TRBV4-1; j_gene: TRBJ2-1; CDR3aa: CASSQGLAGQEQFF; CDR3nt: TGCGCCAGCAGCCAGGGACTAGCGGGACAAGAGCAGTTCTTC
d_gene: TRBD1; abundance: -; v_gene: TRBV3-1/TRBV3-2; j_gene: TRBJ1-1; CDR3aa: CASSQGTGWNTEAFF; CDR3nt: TGTGCCAGCAGCCAAGGGACAGGCTGGAACACTGAAGCTTTCTTT
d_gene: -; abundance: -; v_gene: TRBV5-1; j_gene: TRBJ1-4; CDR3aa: CASSLALTNEKLFF; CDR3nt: TGCGCCAGCAGCTTGGCCCTAACTAATGAAAAACTGTTTTTT
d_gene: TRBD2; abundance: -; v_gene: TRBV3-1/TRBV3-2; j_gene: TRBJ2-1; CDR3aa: CASSQGGLAGDYEQFF; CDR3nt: TGTGCCAGCAGCCAAGGAGGACTAGCGGGGGACTATGAGCAGTTCTTC
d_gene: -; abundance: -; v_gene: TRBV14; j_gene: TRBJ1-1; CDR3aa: CASSQGLPTEAFF; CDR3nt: TGTGCCAGCAGCCAGGGCTTGCCCACTGAAGCTTTCTTT
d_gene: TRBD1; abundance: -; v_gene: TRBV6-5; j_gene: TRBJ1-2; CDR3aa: CASRPPGQGTVGYTF; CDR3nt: TGTGCCAGCAGACCTCCGGGACAGGGGACCGTTGGCTACACCTTC
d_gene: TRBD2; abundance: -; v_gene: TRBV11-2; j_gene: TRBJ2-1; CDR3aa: CASSSLLAGNLGVRFF; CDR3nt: TGTGCCAGCAGCTCCCTCCTAGCGGGGAATTTGGGTGTGCGGTTCTTC
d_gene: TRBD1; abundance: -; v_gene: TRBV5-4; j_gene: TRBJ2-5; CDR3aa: CASSQSGQGRETQYF; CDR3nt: TGTGCCAGCAGCCAATCGGGACAGGGACGGGAGACCCAGTACTTC
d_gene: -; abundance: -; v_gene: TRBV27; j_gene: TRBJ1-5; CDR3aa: CASSLFGGQPQHF; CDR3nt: TGTGCCAGCAGTTTATTCGGGGGTCAGCCCCAGCATTTT
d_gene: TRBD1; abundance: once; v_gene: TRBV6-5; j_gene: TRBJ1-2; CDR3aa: CASSSTGENYGYTF; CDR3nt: TGTGCCAGCAGTTCGACAGGGGAAAACTATGGCTACACCTTC
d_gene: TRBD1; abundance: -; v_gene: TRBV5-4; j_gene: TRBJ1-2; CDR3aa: CASSRADRGANYGYTF; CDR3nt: TGTGCCAGCAGCAGAGCAGACAGGGGTGCTAACTATGGCTACACCTTC
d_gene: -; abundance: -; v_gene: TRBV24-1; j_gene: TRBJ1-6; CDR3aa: CATEQGSNSPLHF; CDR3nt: TGTGCCACCGAGCAGGGATCAAATTCACCCCTCCACTTT
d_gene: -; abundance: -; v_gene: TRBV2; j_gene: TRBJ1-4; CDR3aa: CASSDHGGPNEKLFF; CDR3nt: TGTGCCAGCAGCGACCACGGGGGGCCTAATGAAAAACTGTTTTTT
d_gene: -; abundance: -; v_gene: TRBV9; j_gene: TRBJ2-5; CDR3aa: CASSVEGGGSETQYF; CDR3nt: TGTGCCAGCAGCGTAGAGGGCGGAGGGTCCGAGACCCAGTACTTC